One sample yielded the 32 T cell receptor beta chains listed below, sequenced in a study of blood T cell repertoires in COVID-19. Profiling relied on immunoSEQ multiplex PCR, and the TCRdb table lists in-frame clones only, not all of them. The sample includes 290,000 or so clones, roughly 86% of them seen just once. Sequencing was performed on peripheral blood. The receptors shown here come from a man between 65 and 85 years old with acute or convalescent COVID-19.

The rearrangement links TRBV28 to TRBJ1-5; 9 positions agree with TRBD1. CDR1 MDHEN and CDR2 SYDVKM come from the germline V gene. The J segment lost 7 bases and the V segment lost 6 bases, leaving 19 bases of the junction unmatched. This CDR3 comprises 18 residues. CDR3 region: CASRAGTGFFASYQPQHF. The CDR3 DNA is TGTGCCAGCAGGGCCGGGACAGGGTTTTTCGCTAGCTACCAGCCCCAGCATTTT.

V and J are TRBV5-1 and TRBJ2-1, with 16 bases aligning to TRBD2. This CDR3 contains 17 residues. Germline assignment: CDR1 SGHRS and CDR2 YFSETQ. With 4 bases clipped from V and 5 bases from J, the junction kept 6 bases outside the gene matches. Written as DNA, the CDR3 is TGCGCCAGCAGCCCCGGGACTAGCGGGAGGGCCGACAATGAGCAGTTCTTC. Its translation: CASSPGTSGRADNEQFF.

The rearrangement links TRBV6-1 to TRBJ1-2; tentative D call: TRBD1 (6 bases). In germline, CDR1 is MNHNS, CDR2 SASEGT. CDR3 length: 13 residues. Trimming pared 3 bases from V and 4 bases from J, leaving 9 bases between. The CDR3: CASSETGVYGYTF. The DNA for the CDR3 is TGTGCCAGCAGTGAGACAGGAGTCTATGGCTACACCTTC.

The chain couples TRBV19 to TRBJ1-1, with a possible D match to TRBD1 (5 bases). CDR3 length: 16 residues. V was shortened by 3 bases and J by 8 bases, with 22 bases between the two germline ends. Germline lookup yields CDR1 LNHDA and CDR2 SQIVND (reference sequence). For the CDR3, the DNA is TGTGCCAGTAGTATGGGTGCAGGGCCCCCGCGCCCAGAAGCTTTCTTT. Its protein product is CASSMGAGPPRPEAFF.

The chain is built from TRBV5-1 and TRBJ2-5; 13 bases line up with TRBD2. V lost 4 bases and J lost 3; bases outside the gene matches: 3. The CDR3 covers 15 residues. The germline V gene encodes CDR1 SGHRS and CDR2 YFSETQ. The CDR3 reads CASSPGTSGEETQYF. CDR3 bases: TGCGCCAGCAGCCCCGGGACTAGCGGGGAAGAGACCCAGTACTTC. The whole variable domain, remainder taken from reference TRBV5-1 and TRBJ2-5, is KAGVTQTPRYLIKTRGQQVTLSCSPISGHRSVSWYQQTPGQGLQFLFEYFSETQRNKGNFPGRFSGRQFSNSRSEMNVSTLELGDSALYLCASSPGTSGEETQYFGPGTRLLVL.

The DNA for the CDR3 is TGTGCCAGCAGTTTATTTGGTGGCAGGGGTGCCTACGAGCAGTACTTC. Protein sequence: CASSLFGGRGAYEQYF. The chain uses TRBV28 and TRBJ2-7, with D perhaps matching TRBD1 (6 bases). This CDR3 has 16 residues. Germline CDR1 reads MDHEN; CDR2 reads SYDVKM. V dropped 1 base and J dropped 2 bases, with 15 bases sitting between them.

V usage is TRBV5-1 and J usage is TRBJ2-3, with D perhaps matching TRBD2 (5 bases). This CDR3 contains 12 residues. Trimming removed 5 bases from V and 7 bases from J, with 11 bases in between. The V gene's germline CDR1 is SGHRS and CDR2 YFSETQ. The CDR3 DNA is TGCGCCAGCAGGGTGGCCGGGAATACGCAGTATTTT. Its translation: CASRVAGNTQYF.

The rearrangement links TRBV18 to TRBJ2-7, with D tentatively TRBD2 (6 bases). The CDR3 totals 15 residues. Germline V CDR1 and CDR2: KGHSH, LQKENI. V was trimmed by 3 bases and J by 6 bases, leaving 18 bases between them. The CDR3 here is CASSPNSGLGGEQYF. For the CDR3, the DNA is TGTGCCAGCTCACCGAATTCGGGACTTGGGGGCGAGCAGTACTTC. Drawing the rest from reference TRBV18 and TRBJ2-7, the complete variable domain is NAGVMQNPRHLVRRRGQEARLRCSPMKGHSHVYWYRQLPEEGLKFMVYLQKENIIDESGMPKERFSAEFPKEGPSILRIQQVVRGDSAAYFCASSPNSGLGGEQYFGPGTRLTVT.

This sequence joins TRBV11-2 and TRBJ2-4; D ambiguous. This CDR3 contains 16 residues. Germline CDR1 reads SGHAT; CDR2 reads FQNNGV. V was shortened by 4 bases and J by 3 bases, with 16 bases between the two germline ends. The CDR3 region has the DNA TGTGCCAGCAGCTCAGATACGACCTGGAGCAAAAACATTCAGTACTTC. It translates to CASSSDTTWSKNIQYF.

The V gene is TRBV27, the J gene TRBJ2-7; D might be TRBD1 (5 bases). The CDR3 spans 13 residues. Trimming pared 2 bases from V and 4 bases from J, leaving 9 bases between. Germline loops: CDR1 MNHEY, CDR2 SMNVEV (reference sequence). The CDR3 DNA reads TGTGCCAGCAGTTTACCCGACAGTTACGAGCAGTACTTC. It yields the protein CASSLPDSYEQYF.

J is TRBJ1-4 and V is TRBV5-8; perhaps TRBD1 as D (5 bases). V lost 4 bases, J lost 0 bases, and 10 bases lay in between. Per germline, CDR1 SGHTS and CDR2 YDEGEE. The CDR3 totals 15 residues. CDR3 nucleotides: TGTGCCAGCAGCCCCCGGGGGTCAACTAATGAAAAACTGTTTTTT. Amino acids: CASSPRGSTNEKLFF.

The V and J genes are TRBV6-5 and TRBJ2-2; the match to TRBD2 covers 9 bases. In germline, CDR1 is MNHEY, CDR2 SVGAGI. Trimming cost V 6 bases and J 2 bases; bases outside gene matches: 4. The length of the CDR3 is 15 residues. The CDR3 DNA sequence: TGTGCCAGCAGATTGGGACTAGCAAACACCGGGGAGCTGTTTTTT. Protein product: CASRLGLANTGELFF.

The V gene is TRBV5-1, the J gene TRBJ2-7; TRBD2 matches at 11 bases. This CDR3 spans 16 amino acids. Trimming removed 4 bases from V and 0 bases from J; junction bases left unmatched: 6. Germline CDR1 SGHRS, CDR2 YFSETQ. CDR3 amino acids: CASSPVTSGVSYEQYF. The CDR3 region has the DNA TGCGCCAGCAGCCCAGTGACTAGCGGGGTCTCCTACGAGCAGTACTTC.

CDR3 DNA sequence: TGTGCCAGCAGCATGTGGACAGGGGACTATGGCTACACCTTC. Protein product: CASSMWTGDYGYTF. The chain carries TRBV28 and TRBJ1-2; 9 nucleotides match TRBD1. The CDR3 is 14 amino acids. Germline CDR1 reads MDHEN; CDR2 reads SYDVKM. The J segment lost 3 bases and the V segment lost 6 bases, leaving 5 bases of the junction unmatched.

The chain carries TRBV3-1 (or the pseudogene TRBV3-2) and TRBJ1-4; tentative D call: TRBD1 (6 bases). This CDR3 is built from 16 residues. The germline CDR1 and CDR2 sequences are LGHDT and YNNKEL (reference sequence). V shed 0 bases and J shed 5 bases, with 13 bases lying between them. This CDR3 is CASSQDWGGLNEKLFF. In DNA, the CDR3 is TGTGCCAGCAGCCAAGACTGGGGGGGCCTCAATGAAAAACTGTTTTTT.

This clone has just one count. The CDR3 coding sequence is TGCAGCGTTAAGTCGCGAGTGCCGACAGATACGCAGTATTTT. It specifies CSVKSRVPTDTQYF. The chain carries TRBV29-1 and TRBJ2-3; no definite D call. V was shortened by 5 bases and J by 3 bases, with 15 bases between the two germline ends. There are 14 residues in the CDR3. Looked up from germline, CDR1 is SQVTM and CDR2 is ANQGSEA.

This clone was counted once. The chain carries TRBV24-1 and TRBJ2-2, with 8 bases aligning to TRBD1. This CDR3 is built from 16 residues. V was clipped by 9 bases and J by 1 base; unmatched bases: 9. The germline CDR1 and CDR2 sequences are KGHDR and SFDVKD. CDR3: CATGQGSFQNTGELFF. DNA of the CDR3: TGTGCCACCGGACAGGGCTCGTTCCAGAACACCGGGGAGCTGTTTTTT.

J is TRBJ1-3 and V is TRBV5-5, with D possibly TRBD1 on 5 matching bases. The CDR3 has 13 amino acids. V was trimmed by 2 bases and J by 3 bases, leaving 6 bases between them. Germline CDR1 is SGHKS and CDR2 is YYEKEE (reference sequence). The CDR3 is CASSFGHGNTIYF. CDR3 coding DNA: TGTGCCAGCAGCTTCGGACATGGAAACACCATATATTTT.

This rearrangement joins TRBV29-1 to TRBJ1-1; D is unclear. CDR1 is SQVTM and CDR2 is ANQGSEA in the germline V gene. This CDR3 comprises 11 residues. The ends were cut back, 2 bases at V and 10 bases at J, with 11 bases in the middle. The CDR3 spells CSVEILGVAFF. In DNA form, the CDR3 reads TGCAGCGTTGAAATTCTCGGAGTAGCTTTCTTT.

J is TRBJ1-2 and V is TRBV5-1; the match to TRBD1 covers 9 bases. Germline CDR1 reads SGHRS; CDR2 reads YFSETQ. CDR3 length: 17 amino acids. V was pared by 0 bases and J by 6 bases, with 12 bases of the junction left unmatched. DNA of the CDR3: TGCGCCAGCAGCTTGGAAGGGACAGGGAGTAGAGTAGATGGCTACACCTTC. This gives the protein CASSLEGTGSRVDGYTF.

The chain recombines TRBV5-4 with TRBJ1-5; TRBD1 might be the D (5 bases). This CDR3 region has 14 residues. CDR1 and CDR2 (germline): SGHNT, YYREEE (reference sequence). V lost 0 bases and J lost 3, with 7 bases in between. This chain's CDR3 is CASSLETDNQPQHF. The CDR3 nucleotides are TGTGCCAGCAGCTTGGAGACAGACAATCAGCCCCAGCATTTT. Full variable domain (outside the CDR3, taken from reference TRBV5-4 and TRBJ1-5): ETGVTQSPTHLIKTRGQQVTLRCSSQSGHNTVSWYQQALGQGPQFIFQYYREEENGRGNFPPRFSGLQFPNYSSELNVNALELDDSALYLCASSLETDNQPQHFGDGTRLSIL.

V is TRBV19 and J is TRBJ2-4; 8 nucleotides align to TRBD1. Trimming took 5 bases from V and 3 from J; bases not matched to a gene: 9. The CDR3 loop spans 16 amino acids. The germline CDR1 and CDR2 sequences are LNHDA and SQIVND (reference sequence). The CDR3 DNA sequence: TGTGCCAGTAGTTCCCAGGGGGCTGGGGACAAAAACATTCAGTACTTC. Residues: CASSSQGAGDKNIQYF.

The CDR3 DNA reads TGTGCCAGCAGCCTCGGACTAGCGGTTACAGATACGCAGTATTTT. Protein product: CASSLGLAVTDTQYF. This chain links TRBV7-2 with TRBJ2-3, with 10 bases matching TRBD2. The trim removed 5 bases at V and 3 bases at J, leaving 5 bases unmatched. The CDR3 sequence is 15 residues long. Germline values: CDR1 SGHTA, CDR2 FQGNSA.

In this sample, this clone turned up once. The chain carries TRBV5-1 and TRBJ2-6; perhaps TRBD2 as D (5 bases). Germline CDR1 SGHRS, CDR2 YFSETQ. The V end was cut by 6 bases, the J end by 1 base, with 17 bases between. There are 17 residues in the CDR3. Here the CDR3 reads CASIERPMLSGANVLTF. The CDR3 DNA reads TGCGCCAGCATCGAGCGGCCAATGCTATCTGGGGCCAACGTCCTGACTTTC. Looking up the rest from reference TRBV5-1 and TRBJ2-6 gives the full variable domain: KAGVTQTPRYLIKTRGQQVTLSCSPISGHRSVSWYQQTPGQGLQFLFEYFSETQRNKGNFPGRFSGRQFSNSRSEMNVSTLELGDSALYLCASIERPMLSGANVLTFGAGSRLTVL.

The chain uses TRBV7-6 and TRBJ2-1; 13 bases are shared with TRBD2. This CDR3 comprises 20 residues. V dropped 5 bases and J dropped 4; count of bases not matched to a gene: 17. Germline V gives CDR1 SGHVS, CDR2 FNYEAQ. The CDR3 DNA reads as TGTGCCAGCAGCCGCCCCCGGACTAGCGGGGGCCGAGGAGGGTACAATGAGCAGTTCTTC. It translates to CASSRPRTSGGRGGYNEQFF.

This clone was seen a single time. The chain links TRBV29-1 to TRBJ2-5, with 9 bases identical to TRBD1. Germline assignment: CDR1 SQVTM and CDR2 ANQGSEA. V shed 8 bases, J shed 3 bases, and the junction held 7 bases outside the gene matches. CDR3 length: 13 residues. The CDR3 loop is CSLRQGGEETQYF. The CDR3 nucleotides are TGCAGCTTGCGACAGGGGGGCGAAGAGACCCAGTACTTC.

This clone came up a few times. The J gene is TRBJ2-6, the V gene TRBV19; TRBD2 matches 8 bases. The CDR3 sequence is 17 residues long. Germline CDR1 LNHDA, CDR2 SQIVND (reference sequence). V was clipped by 5 bases and J by 1 base; unmatched bases: 7. The CDR3 spells CASSPTRGGSGANVLTF. CDR3 bases: TGTGCCAGTAGTCCCACTCGGGGGGGTTCTGGGGCCAACGTCCTGACTTTC.

This clone was counted a single time. The chain combines TRBV19 with TRBJ1-5; D call uncertain. Germline values: CDR1 LNHDA, CDR2 SQIVND (reference sequence). The V gene lost 5 bases and the J gene lost 2 bases, with 7 bases spanning the gap. The CDR3 has 13 amino acids. This chain's CDR3 is CASSDTRNQPQHF. Here the CDR3 DNA reads TGTGCCAGTAGTGACACTCGCAATCAGCCCCAGCATTTT.

The V call is TRBV7-6, the J call TRBJ1-3, with TRBD1 as a possible D gene (6 bases). Deletions cut 3 bases from V and 0 bases from J, with 9 bases between. Germline V gene sequence: CDR1 SGHVS, CDR2 FNYEAQ. The length of the CDR3 is 15 residues. The CDR3 loop is CASSFGTISGNTIYF. In nucleotides, the CDR3 is TGTGCCAGCAGCTTCGGGACAATCTCTGGAAACACCATATATTTT.

The chain combines TRBV7-9 with TRBJ1-1; D unclear. The CDR3 totals 13 residues. Per germline, CDR1 SEHNR and CDR2 FQNEAQ (reference sequence). V gave up 5 bases and J gave up 2 bases, with 9 bases separating them. CDR3 sequence (DNA): TGTGCCAGCAGCCCACAGACCAACACTGAAGCTTTCTTT. It codes for CASSPQTNTEAFF. Full variable domain (outside the CDR3, taken from reference TRBV7-9 and TRBJ1-1): DTGVSQNPRHKITKRGQNVTFRCDPISEHNRLYWYRQTLGQGPEFLTYFQNEAQLEKSRLLSDRFSAERPKGSFSTLEIQRTEQGDSAMYLCASSPQTNTEAFFGQGTRLTVV.

This clone was counted between two and nine times. The genes are TRBV11-2 and TRBJ2-2; 7 bases match TRBD2. CDR3 size: 19 residues. Germline-derived CDR1 and CDR2 are SGHAT and FQNNGV. The V gene end was trimmed by 5 bases and the J gene end by 4 bases; junction bases not matched to a gene: 19. CDR3 bases: TGTGCCAGCAGCCTACGGGCTCTGGGGGGGTTTCAAAGCACCGGGGAGCTGTTTTTT. It translates to CASSLRALGGFQSTGELFF.

This rearrangement joins TRBV27 to TRBJ1-6; no firm D call. The CDR3 runs 18 residues. V lost 6 bases to trimming and J lost 4 bases, with 22 bases between them. Germline V gene sequence: CDR1 MNHEY, CDR2 SMNVEV (reference sequence). The CDR3 DNA follows: TGTGCCAGCAGCGCCCCGGCAGGCTCAGGATTTTATAATTCACCCCTCCACTTT. Translated, it gives CASSAPAGSGFYNSPLHF.